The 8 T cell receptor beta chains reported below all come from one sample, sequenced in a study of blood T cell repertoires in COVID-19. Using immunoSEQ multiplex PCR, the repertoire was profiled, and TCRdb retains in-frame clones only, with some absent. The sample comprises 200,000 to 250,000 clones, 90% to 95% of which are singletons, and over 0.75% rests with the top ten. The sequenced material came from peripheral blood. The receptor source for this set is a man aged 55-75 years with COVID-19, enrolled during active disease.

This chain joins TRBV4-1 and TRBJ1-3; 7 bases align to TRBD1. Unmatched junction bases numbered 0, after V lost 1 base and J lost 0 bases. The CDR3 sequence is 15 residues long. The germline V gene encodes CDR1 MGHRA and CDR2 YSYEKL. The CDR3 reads CASSQGQGSGNTIYF. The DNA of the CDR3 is TGCGCCAGCAGCCAAGGACAGGGCTCTGGAAACACCATATATTTT.

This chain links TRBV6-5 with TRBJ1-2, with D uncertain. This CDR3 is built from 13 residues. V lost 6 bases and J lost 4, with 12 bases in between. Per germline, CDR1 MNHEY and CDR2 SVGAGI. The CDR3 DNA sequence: TGTGCCAGCAGGGCACAGAATTCCTATGGCTACACCTTC. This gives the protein CASRAQNSYGYTF.

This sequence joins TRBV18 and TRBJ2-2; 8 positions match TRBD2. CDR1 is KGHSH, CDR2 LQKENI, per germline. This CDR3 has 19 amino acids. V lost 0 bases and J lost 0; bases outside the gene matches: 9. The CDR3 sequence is CASSPPGSGTISNTGELFF. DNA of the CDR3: TGTGCCAGCTCACCACCAGGTAGCGGGACGATTTCGAACACCGGGGAGCTGTTTTTT.

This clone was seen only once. CDR3 coding DNA: TGTGCCAGCAGCTTCAATCCGAGAGGGGAGACCCAGTACTTC. Translation gives CASSFNPRGETQYF. The chain recombines TRBV11-2 with TRBJ2-5; a weak D match, TRBD2 (5 bases). The germline gives CDR1 SGHAT, CDR2 FQNNGV. The CDR3 is 14 amino acids. V shed 3 bases and J shed 5 bases, with 13 bases lying between them.

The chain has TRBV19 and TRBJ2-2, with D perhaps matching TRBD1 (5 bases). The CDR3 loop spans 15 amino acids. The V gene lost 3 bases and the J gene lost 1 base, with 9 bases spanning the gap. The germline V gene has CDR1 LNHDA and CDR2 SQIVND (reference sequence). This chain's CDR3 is CASSMTDKNTGELFF. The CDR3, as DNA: TGTGCCAGTAGTATGACAGACAAGAACACCGGGGAGCTGTTTTTT.

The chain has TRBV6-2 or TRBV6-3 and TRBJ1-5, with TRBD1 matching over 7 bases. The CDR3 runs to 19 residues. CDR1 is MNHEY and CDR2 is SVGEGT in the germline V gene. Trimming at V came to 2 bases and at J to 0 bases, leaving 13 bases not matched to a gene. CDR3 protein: CASSYDRQGSGFSNQPQHF. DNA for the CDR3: TGTGCCAGCAGTTACGACAGACAGGGCAGTGGATTTAGCAATCAGCCCCAGCATTTT.

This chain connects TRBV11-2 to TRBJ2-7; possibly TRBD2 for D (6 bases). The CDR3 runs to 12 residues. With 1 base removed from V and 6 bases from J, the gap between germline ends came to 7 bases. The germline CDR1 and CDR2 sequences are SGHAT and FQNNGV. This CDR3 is CASSLGGVEQYF. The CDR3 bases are TGTGCCAGCAGCTTAGGGGGGGTCGAGCAGTACTTC.

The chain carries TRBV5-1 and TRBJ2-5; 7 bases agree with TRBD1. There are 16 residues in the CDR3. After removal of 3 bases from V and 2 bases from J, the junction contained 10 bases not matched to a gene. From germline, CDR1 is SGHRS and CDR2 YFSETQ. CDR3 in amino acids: CASSSGTAPFQETQYF. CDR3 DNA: TGCGCCAGCAGCTCCGGGACAGCTCCATTTCAAGAGACCCAGTACTTC.